Below are 21 T cell receptor beta chains sequenced from a single sample in a study of blood T cell repertoires in COVID-19. This table comes from immunoSEQ multiplex PCR, and its TCRdb copy is limited to in-frame clones, with some not included. The repertoire holds about 140,000 clones, with 81% as singletons. What was sequenced was peripheral blood. The source is a woman aged 60-70 years with active or convalescent COVID-19.

The J gene is TRBJ1-4, the V gene TRBV2, with D possibly matching TRBD1 (5 bases). The CDR3 is made up of 13 amino acids. Trimming removed 11 bases from V and 8 bases from J, with 18 bases in between. CDR1 is SNHLY and CDR2 is FYNNEI in the germline V gene. CDR3 sequence reads: CAGAQDGREKLFF. The CDR3 DNA sequence: TGTGCCGGGGCACAGGACGGAAGGGAAAAACTGTTTTTT.

The rearrangement links TRBV5-1 to TRBJ2-7, with 8 bases lining up with TRBD1. The CDR3 is 15 residues long. Germline values: CDR1 SGHRS, CDR2 YFSETQ. V lost 4 bases to trimming and J lost 5 bases; unmatched junction nucleotides: 11. The CDR3 DNA sequence: TGCGCCAGCAGCGGAAATCCGGGACAGGAGAACGAGCAGTACTTC. Its translation: CASSGNPGQENEQYF.

The chain uses TRBV5-4 and TRBJ1-1; no firm D call. The CDR3 runs 13 residues. Between the trimmed V and J ends, which lost 4 bases and 3 bases, there was a span of 10 bases. In germline, CDR1 is SGHNT, CDR2 YYREEE (reference sequence). CDR3 sequence: CASSHVSYTEAFF. The CDR3 DNA follows: TGTGCCAGCAGCCACGTTAGCTACACTGAAGCTTTCTTT. The entire variable domain, with the rest obtained from reference TRBV5-4 and TRBJ1-1, is as follows: ETGVTQSPTHLIKTRGQQVTLRCSSQSGHNTVSWYQQALGQGPQFIFQYYREEENGRGNFPPRFSGLQFPNYSSELNVNALELDDSALYLCASSHVSYTEAFFGQGTRLTVV.

A few counts support this clone. This chain joins TRBV2 and TRBJ2-7; D is possibly TRBD1 (6 bases). In germline, CDR1 is SNHLY, CDR2 FYNNEI. The germline V and J ends were trimmed by 3 bases and 4 bases, with 13 bases remaining between them. The CDR3 is 14 residues long. CDR3 DNA sequence: TGTGCCAGCAGTGACAGGGGTTTAGCGTACGAGCAGTACGTC. Protein product: CASSDRGLAYEQYV.

The chain employs TRBV25-1 and TRBJ2-7, with TRBD2 matching 12 bases. Trimming removed 2 bases from V and 3 bases from J; junction bases left unmatched: 2. CDR1 and CDR2 from the germline V gene are MGHDK and SYGVNS. The CDR3 runs 15 residues. DNA for the CDR3: TGTGCCAGCAGTGAAGGGACTAGCGGGCTCTACGAGCAGTACTTC. Its translation is CASSEGTSGLYEQYF.

Here the CDR3 reads CASSQGPVGAGGSGNEQFF. CDR3 bases: TGCGCCAGCAGCCAGGGTCCGGTTGGAGCGGGAGGCTCCGGCAATGAGCAGTTCTTC. This chain joins TRBV4-1 and TRBJ2-1, with 9 bases identical to TRBD2. The trim removed 3 bases at V and 6 bases at J, leaving 18 bases unmatched. The CDR3 is 19 residues long. Germline assignment: CDR1 MGHRA and CDR2 YSYEKL.

V usage is TRBV5-1 and J usage is TRBJ1-1, with 7 bases matching TRBD1. The CDR3 has 16 residues. CDR1 is SGHRS and CDR2 is YFSETQ in the germline V gene. V lost 1 base and J lost 3; bases outside the gene matches: 9. CDR3 coding DNA: TGCGCCAGCAGCTTGTGGAGGGGGCGCGGGGACACTGAAGCTTTCTTT. Residues: CASSLWRGRGDTEAFF.

The chain has TRBV27 and TRBJ2-7, with D possibly being TRBD2 (6 bases). The germline V gene encodes CDR1 MNHEY and CDR2 SMNVEV (reference sequence). V lost 5 bases, J lost 3 bases, and 14 bases lay in between. The CDR3 is made up of 14 amino acids. The CDR3 DNA follows: TGTGCCAGCAGTACAAGGGGACTGCTCTACGAGCAGTACTTC. Residues: CASSTRGLLYEQYF.

The rearrangement uses TRBV28 and TRBJ1-4, with a tentative D call TRBD1 (5 bases). The germline V gene has CDR1 MDHEN and CDR2 SYDVKM. The CDR3 consists of 14 residues. The V gene lost 6 bases and the J gene lost 4 bases, with 12 bases spanning the gap. The DNA of the CDR3 is TGTGCCAGCAGCTCGACAGTATATAATGAAAAACTGTTTTTT. Amino acids: CASSSTVYNEKLFF.

J is TRBJ1-2 and V is TRBV5-5; no firm D call. The germline gives CDR1 SGHKS, CDR2 YYEKEE (reference sequence). V gave up 4 bases and J gave up 3 bases, with 10 bases separating them. The CDR3 has 13 residues. CDR3 residues: CASSQVSDYGYTF. The CDR3 DNA sequence: TGTGCCAGCAGCCAGGTTTCAGACTATGGCTACACCTTC.

This clone occurred once. The V gene is TRBV18, the J gene TRBJ1-1, with D possibly TRBD1 on 5 matching bases. This CDR3 has 16 residues. Per the germline V gene, CDR1 is KGHSH and CDR2 is LQKENI. The germline V and J ends were trimmed by 6 bases and 4 bases, with 21 bases remaining between them. CDR3 bases: TGTGCCAGCTCCCCCCCCCTCCCAGGGTTGCGCACTGAAGCTTTCTTT. Translating it yields CASSPPLPGLRTEAFF.

The V call is TRBV7-8, the J call TRBJ2-1; D is unresolved. Germline lookup yields CDR1 SGHVS and CDR2 FQNEAQ. This CDR3 spans 15 amino acids. The V end was cut by 2 bases, the J end by 6 bases, with 14 bases between. The CDR3 spells CASSLRWLVANEQFF. As DNA, the CDR3 is TGTGCCAGCAGCTTAAGATGGCTAGTGGCCAATGAGCAGTTCTTC. The entire variable domain, with the rest obtained from reference TRBV7-8 and TRBJ2-1, is as follows: GAGVSQSPRYKVAKRGQDVALRCDPISGHVSLFWYQQALGQGPEFLTYFQNEAQLDKSGLPSDRFFAERPEGSVSTLKIQRTQQEDSAVYLCASSLRWLVANEQFFGPGTRLTVL.

The J gene is TRBJ2-1, the V gene TRBV11-3; 7 positions match TRBD2. Germline V gives CDR1 SGHNT, CDR2 YENEEA. Germline trimming cut 5 bases from V and 13 bases from J; bases unmatched to any gene: 14. The CDR3 spans 14 residues. The CDR3 bases are TGTGCCAGCAGCAACGGCAGAGCGGGGCCGATCCAGTTCTTC. As protein: CASSNGRAGPIQFF.

This clone has a handful of counts. One junction end does not reproduce the germline sequence, and a read error may be involved. The chain recombines TRBV14 with TRBJ1-1; D ambiguous. The germline V gene encodes CDR1 SGHDN and CDR2 FVKESK. The CDR3 runs 13 residues. CDR3 protein: CASSQDGNTEAFF. In DNA, the CDR3 is TGTGCCAGCAGTCAAGACGGGAACACTGAAGCTTTCTTT.

This sequence joins TRBV6-2 or TRBV6-3 and TRBJ2-3, with 10 bases aligning to TRBD2. CDR1 MNHEY and CDR2 SVGEGT come from the germline V gene. The CDR3 length is 16 residues. The V segment lost 6 bases and the J segment 4 bases; nucleotides outside the gene matches: 10. The CDR3 nucleotides read TGTGCCAGCAGCCTAGCGGGAGCGGGAGCATCAGATACGCAGTATTTT. Protein: CASSLAGAGASDTQYF.

This chain connects TRBV3-1 (or the pseudogene TRBV3-2) to TRBJ1-6; no firm D call. This CDR3 comprises 14 residues. In germline, CDR1 is LGHDT, CDR2 YNNKEL (reference sequence). V was pared by 5 bases and J by 5 bases, with 10 bases between. CDR3 sequence reads: CASSETMNNSPLHF. CDR3 in DNA: TGTGCCAGCAGCGAGACTATGAATAATTCACCCCTCCACTTT.

The chain couples TRBV7-9 to TRBJ2-1; the match to TRBD2 covers 12 bases. Trimming at V came to 5 bases and at J to 2 bases, leaving 7 bases not matched to a gene. Germline CDR1 reads SEHNR; CDR2 reads FQNEAQ (reference sequence). The CDR3 runs to 17 residues. CDR3 amino acids: CASSEPSGRDTYNEQFF. The CDR3 DNA reads as TGTGCCAGCAGCGAACCTAGCGGGAGGGATACCTACAATGAGCAGTTCTTC.

The chain employs TRBV27 and TRBJ2-3; TRBD1 might be the D (6 bases). The CDR3 loop spans 13 amino acids. Trimming stripped 5 bases from V and 8 bases from J, with 14 bases between. Germline assignment: CDR1 MNHEY and CDR2 SMNVEV (reference sequence). This CDR3 reads CASSPQGKGTQYF. The CDR3 DNA is TGTGCCAGCAGTCCACAGGGAAAGGGTACGCAGTATTTT.

The chain has TRBV28 and TRBJ2-7; a weak D match, TRBD1 (6 bases). The CDR3 runs 15 residues. Trimming stripped 2 bases from V and 2 bases from J, with 13 bases between. Germline V lookup: CDR1 MDHEN, CDR2 SYDVKM. CDR3 loop: CASSLPDAGAYEQYF. CDR3 DNA: TGTGCCAGCAGTTTACCGGATGCAGGGGCCTACGAGCAGTACTTC.

The gene calls are TRBV7-2 and TRBJ1-2, with D maybe TRBD1 (5 bases). CDR1 and CDR2 (germline): SGHTA, FQGNSA. The CDR3 length is 13 residues. V was shortened by 1 base and J by 12 bases, with 15 bases between the two germline ends. The CDR3 DNA sequence: TGTGCCAGCAGCTTAGATCAAAGGACAACGAACACCTTC. Its translation: CASSLDQRTTNTF. Full variable domain (rest looked up from reference TRBV7-2 and TRBJ1-2): GAGVSQSPSNKVTEKGKDVELRCDPISGHTALYWYRQSLGQGLEFLIYFQGNSAPDKSGLPSDRFSAERTGGSVSTLTIQRTQQEDSAVYLCASSLDQRTTNTFGSGTRLTVV.

This clone has only a few counts. The chain couples TRBV6-4 to TRBJ1-6; the D gene is possibly TRBD1 (6 bases). This CDR3 has 16 residues. Trimming stripped 0 bases from V and 5 bases from J, with 11 bases between. Germline CDR1 and CDR2: MRHNA and SNTAGT. The CDR3 nucleotides are TGTGCCAGCAGTGACTCCCCCAGGGGTAATAATTCACCCCTCCACTTT. Its translation is CASSDSPRGNNSPLHF.